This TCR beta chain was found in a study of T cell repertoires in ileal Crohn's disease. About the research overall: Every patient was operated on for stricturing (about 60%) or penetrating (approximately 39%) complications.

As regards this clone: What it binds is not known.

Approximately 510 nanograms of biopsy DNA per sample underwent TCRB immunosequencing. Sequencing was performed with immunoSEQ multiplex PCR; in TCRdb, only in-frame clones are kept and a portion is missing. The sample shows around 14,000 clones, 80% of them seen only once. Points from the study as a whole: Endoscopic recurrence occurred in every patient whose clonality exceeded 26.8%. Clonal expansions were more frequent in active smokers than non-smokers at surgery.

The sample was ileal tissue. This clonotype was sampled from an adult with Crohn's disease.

Here the CDR3 DNA reads TGTGCCAGCAGTTTTTGCGGGAGGGTGTACGAGCAGTACGTC. This codes for CASSFCGRVYEQYV. The chain has TRBV27 and TRBJ2-7; TRBD2 matches at 9 bases. V trimming: 3 bases; J trimming: 4 bases; junction bases outside the gene matches: 4. This CDR3 comprises 14 residues. Germline V gene lookup returns CDR1 MNHEY and CDR2 SMNVEV (reference sequence).